These 3 T cell receptor beta chains were sequenced from one sample in a study of T cells in Graves' hyperthyroidism and ophthalmopathy. Amplified TCR beta CDR3 regions came from RNA transcripts. TCR CDR3 underwent first-round RT-PCR with the HTBI primer set. Using its own MiXCR run on the multiplex PCR reads, TCRdb lists one record per CDR3 protein. Of about 300,000 distinct CDR3 sequences in the sample, 15% to 20% were seen once. The sequenced material came from blood. All receptors derive from a man aged 45-65 years with Graves' ophthalmopathy.

This chain uses TRBV5-8 with TRBJ2-3; 8 bases map to TRBD1. V shed 0 bases and J 2 bases; nucleotides not matched to a gene: 2. The CDR3 covers 15 residues. Germline V gene sequence: CDR1 SGHTS, CDR2 YDEGEE. The CDR3 bases are TGTGCCAGCAGCTTGGCGACAGGGGCCACAGATACGCAGTATTTT. Its protein product is CASSLATGATDTQYF.

This rearrangement joins TRBV11-1 to TRBJ2-1; D not certain. The V end lost 1 base, the J end lost 7 bases, and 14 bases lay between the germline ends. Germline loops: CDR1 SGHAT, CDR2 FQDESV (reference sequence). The CDR3 covers 15 residues. The CDR3 loop is CASSLGASFGNEQFF. In DNA, the CDR3 is TGTGCCAGCAGCTTAGGAGCGTCATTTGGGAATGAGCAGTTCTTC. The whole variable domain, filled in from reference TRBV11-1 and TRBJ2-1, reads EAEVAQSPRYKITEKSQAVAFWCDPISGHATLYWYRQILGQGPELLVQFQDESVVDDSQLPKDRFSAERLKGVDSTLKIQPAELGDSAMYLCASSLGASFGNEQFFGPGTRLTVL.

This clonotype was counted ten times or more. CDR3 residues: CASSQDSKSNQPQHF. DNA of the CDR3: TGTGCCAGCAGCCAAGACAGTAAGAGCAATCAGCCCCAGCATTTT. The gene calls are TRBV3-1 and TRBJ1-5; D unclear. The V gene lost 0 bases and the J gene lost 1 base, with 7 bases spanning the gap. In germline, CDR1 is LGHDT, CDR2 YNNKEL (reference sequence). The CDR3 contains 15 residues.